The entry below describes one T cell receptor beta chain. The sample originates from a study of T cell clones after liver transplantation. Whole-study context: Post-transplant blood was tracked for graft-donor-reactive T cell clones identified in a pre-transplant mixed lymphocyte reaction.

TCRdb's table, derived via immunoSEQ multiplex PCR, lists solely in-frame clones and lacks some. The sample holds about 75,000 clones; less than 90% are singletons and the top ten take 2.1%. V was pared by 5 bases and J by 6 bases, with 17 bases between. In germline, CDR1 is MDHEN, CDR2 SYDVKM. The CDR3 is 15 residues long. This sample comprised CD4+ T cells from blood, obtained around 48 months after liver transplant. The sequence was collected from a human patient who received a liver transplant. Some T cells may trace back to the graft donor. The chain links TRBV28 to TRBJ1-5, with D perhaps matching TRBD1 (6 bases). The CDR3 region has the DNA TGTGCCAGCAGTCCACAGACAGGCGGTCGTCAGCCCCAGCATTTT. Translated, it gives CASSPQTGGRQPQHF.